This is a list of T cell receptor beta chains from one sample in a study of cytomegalovirus exposure and HLA in healthy donors. Assay: immunoSEQ multiplex PCR; the TCRdb copy retains only in-frame clones and omits some. The sample lists some 150,000 clones, approximately 83% seen once, with about 1.8% in the top ten. Sequenced sample: PBMCs. Every receptor here comes from a woman in her thirties or forties in good health and CMV-seronegative. The CDR3 runs from the conserved cysteine through the conserved F or W. Each record gives: J gene, V gene, CDR3 protein.

>TRBJ2-1|TRBV30
CAWSVRQYNEQFF
>TRBJ2-1|TRBV30
CAWGLAGSEQFF
>TRBJ2-3|TRBV5-1
CASSLEDRGRDTRYF
>TRBJ2-6|TRBV27
CASRLIRQGAYGANVLTF
>TRBJ2-1|TRBV6-5
CASSYGLANNEQFF
>.|TRBV2
CARGLAGDREQYF
>TRBJ2-7|TRBV7-9
CSSSFLYDEQYF
>TRBJ2-5|TRBV15
CATSRGLADETQYF
>TRBJ2-2|TRBV7-9
CASSLDLWLQYTGELFF
>TRBJ2-7|TRBV5-1
CASSSTAYEQYF